These 15 T cell receptor beta chains were all obtained from the same sample, sequenced in a study of T cell clonotyping in hematopoietic cell transplantation (dated by TCRdb to the early 2020s). The time point label on this specimen signifies: 180 days after allo-HCT. The library was produced with the immunoSEQ multiplex PCR assay. TCRdb's version of the immuneACCESS table is confined to in-frame rearrangements and falls short of the full clone set. An unresolved V gene accounts for under half of the shortfall where checked; the remainder is of unknown origin. The sample table records 5,300 or so clones; about 30% of these occur just once. The top ten clonotypes cover over 11% of the sample. This specimen consisted of peripheral blood mononuclear cells, obtained 180 days after allogeneic stem cell transplant. These receptors originate from a male patient aged 35-50 years who had an allogeneic stem cell transplant from an unrelated donor, so the T cells may come from the graft donor. Some clones in this sample may be carry-over from other donors' samples.

There are a few counts of this clone. The chain employs TRBV7-9 and TRBJ1-6; 9 bases fit TRBD1. The CDR3 loop spans 17 amino acids. V dropped 4 bases and J dropped 7; count of bases not matched to a gene: 11. Germline assignment: CDR1 SEHNR and CDR2 FQNEAQ (reference sequence). CDR3 amino acids: CASSSHTWTGVNSPLHF. The CDR3 DNA is TGTGCCAGCAGCTCCCATACTTGGACAGGGGTGAATTCACCCCTCCACTTT.

The chain combines TRBV6-5 with TRBJ2-7; 9 bases are shared with TRBD1. The CDR3 loop spans 15 amino acids. With V trimmed by 5 bases and J by 0 bases, 5 bases remained unmatched. Germline V gives CDR1 MNHEY, CDR2 SVGAGI. CDR3 sequence reads: CASSGPGQGSYEQYF. The CDR3, as DNA: TGTGCCAGCAGTGGACCGGGACAGGGCTCCTACGAGCAGTACTTC.

V gene TRBV30 combines with J gene TRBJ1-1, with 7 positions matching TRBD1. Germline CDR1 is GTSNPN and CDR2 is SVGIG (reference sequence). The length of the CDR3 is 14 residues. Unmatched junction bases numbered 10, after V lost 3 bases and J lost 6 bases. The CDR3 sequence: CAWSPRGSDAEAFF. The CDR3 DNA reads TGTGCCTGGAGCCCCAGGGGGTCGGACGCTGAAGCTTTCTTT.

The rearrangement joins TRBV5-6 to TRBJ1-2; D ambiguous. This CDR3 is 11 amino acids long. Looked up from germline, CDR1 is SGHDT and CDR2 is YYEEEE. Trimming stripped 7 bases from V and 8 bases from J, with 12 bases between. DNA for the CDR3: TGTGCCAGCCGTGAGGTAGGGGGCTACACCTTC. As protein: CASREVGGYTF.

The chain links TRBV9 to TRBJ2-5; 7 nucleotides agree with TRBD1. This CDR3 has 14 amino acids. V lost 6 bases to trimming and J lost 5 bases; unmatched junction nucleotides: 10. Germline values: CDR1 SGDLS, CDR2 YYNGEE. DNA for the CDR3: TGTGCCAGCAACAGACAGGGCGGGCGGGAGACCCAGTACTTC. Protein product: CASNRQGGRETQYF.

The gene calls are TRBV6-6 and TRBJ2-7, with a weak D call TRBD2 (5 bases). The V gene's germline CDR1 is MNHNY and CDR2 SVGAGI (reference sequence). Deletions cut 5 bases from V and 4 bases from J, with 18 bases between. This CDR3 contains 15 residues. The DNA of the CDR3 is TGTGCCAGCAGTGTCCGAGGGCTTACTAGATACGAGCAGTACTTC. This sequence encodes CASSVRGLTRYEQYF.

The V and J genes are TRBV28 and TRBJ1-1; the D is unclear. The CDR3 runs 12 residues. In germline, CDR1 is MDHEN, CDR2 SYDVKM. Trimming stripped 2 bases from V and 7 bases from J, with 8 bases between. This chain's CDR3 is CASSLPPREAFF. The CDR3 bases are TGTGCCAGCAGTTTACCCCCACGTGAAGCTTTCTTT.

About this clone itself: This specimen includes other DNA sequences encoding the same CDR3. The chain couples TRBV30 to TRBJ1-1; maybe TRBD1 (5 bases). The CDR3 spans 13 residues. Trimming left V 4 bases short and J 0 bases short, with 9 bases between. Germline V CDR1 and CDR2: GTSNPN, SVGIG (reference sequence). CDR3 protein: CAWTGHMNTEAFF. Written as DNA, the CDR3 is TGTGCCTGGACAGGGCATATGAACACTGAAGCTTTCTTT.

The V call is TRBV4-1, the J call TRBJ2-5; 12 nucleotides line up with TRBD2. Germline V gives CDR1 MGHRA, CDR2 YSYEKL. The CDR3 contains 16 residues. V was clipped by 2 bases and J by 2 bases; unmatched bases: 3. CDR3 amino acids: CASSQRLAGVQETQYF. CDR3 nucleotide sequence: TGCGCCAGCAGCCAAAGACTAGCGGGGGTACAAGAGACCCAGTACTTC.

A few counts support this clone. CDR3 in amino acids: CASSPGGDYGYTF. The CDR3 DNA reads as TGTGCCAGCAGCCCGGGAGGCGACTATGGCTACACCTTC. The genes are TRBV6-5 and TRBJ1-2; no clear D gene. The germline V and J ends were trimmed by 6 bases and 3 bases, with 11 bases remaining between them. Germline-derived CDR1 and CDR2 are MNHEY and SVGAGI. This CDR3 spans 13 amino acids.

The gene calls are TRBV30 and TRBJ1-3; 10 bases are a match to TRBD1. The CDR3 contains 13 residues. CDR1 and CDR2 (germline): GTSNPN, SVGIG (reference sequence). Trimming removed 5 bases from V and 3 bases from J; junction bases left unmatched: 1. In DNA form, the CDR3 reads TGTGCCTGGGACAGGGGGCTTGGAAACACCATATATTTT. Protein product: CAWDRGLGNTIYF.

The chain couples TRBV30 to TRBJ1-5; 10 bases agree with TRBD1. Germline V lookup: CDR1 GTSNPN, CDR2 SVGIG (reference sequence). The CDR3 totals 13 residues. Trimming took 5 bases from V and 4 from J; bases not matched to a gene: 2. CDR3 coding DNA: TGTGCCTGGGGACAGGGGGTTAATCAGCCCCAGCATTTT. Translated, it gives CAWGQGVNQPQHF.

The chain combines TRBV4-3 with TRBJ1-2; 7 bases are shared with TRBD1. The V segment lost 1 base and the J segment 2 bases; nucleotides outside the gene matches: 10. The germline V gene has CDR1 LGHNA and CDR2 YSLEER. CDR3 length: 17 amino acids. The CDR3: CASSQAPPGQYNYGYTF. The CDR3 nucleotides read TGCGCCAGCAGCCAAGCCCCTCCGGGACAGTACAACTATGGCTACACCTTC.

This clone was counted only a few times. The CDR3 nucleotides are TGCGCCAGCAGCCAAGATGGCCCAGACGAGCAGTACTTC. This codes for CASSQDGPDEQYF. This rearrangement joins TRBV4-1 to TRBJ2-7; D ambiguous. The CDR3 covers 13 residues. Looked up from germline, CDR1 is MGHRA and CDR2 is YSYEKL. The V end lost 0 bases, the J end lost 5 bases, and 8 bases lay between the germline ends.

The V and J genes are TRBV14 and TRBJ1-2; possibly TRBD1 for D (5 bases). CDR3 size: 16 residues. Germline CDR1 reads SGHDN; CDR2 reads FVKESK. Trimming pared 4 bases from V and 6 bases from J, leaving 21 bases between. The DNA for the CDR3 is TGTGCCAGCAGCCGAGTCTTAGGGGACGGAGCTCATGGCTACACCTTC. This codes for CASSRVLGDGAHGYTF.